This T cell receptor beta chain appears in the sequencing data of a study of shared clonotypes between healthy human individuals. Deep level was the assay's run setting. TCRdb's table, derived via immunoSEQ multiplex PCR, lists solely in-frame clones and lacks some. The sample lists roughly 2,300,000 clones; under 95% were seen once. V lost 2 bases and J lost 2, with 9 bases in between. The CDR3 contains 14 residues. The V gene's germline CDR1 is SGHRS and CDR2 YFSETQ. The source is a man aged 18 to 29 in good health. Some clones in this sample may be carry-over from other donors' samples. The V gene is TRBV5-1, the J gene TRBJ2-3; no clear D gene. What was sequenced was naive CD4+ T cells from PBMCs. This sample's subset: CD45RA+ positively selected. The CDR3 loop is CASSFSLLTDTQYF. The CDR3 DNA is TGCGCCAGCAGCTTCTCCCTTCTCACAGATACGCAGTATTTT. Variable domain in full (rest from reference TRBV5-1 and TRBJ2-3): KAGVTQTPRYLIKTRGQQVTLSCSPISGHRSVSWYQQTPGQGLQFLFEYFSETQRNKGNFPGRFSGRQFSNSRSEMNVSTLELGDSALYLCASSFSLLTDTQYFGPGTRLTVL.